This T cell receptor (beta chain) was identified during a study of cytotoxic CD8 clonotypes in ibrutinib-treated CLL. Measured with immunoSEQ multiplex PCR; TCRdb has only the in-frame clones, and not every one. The sample lists some 70,000 clones; 90% were seen once. This clone was seen a single time. V was trimmed by 4 bases and J by 0 bases, leaving 14 bases between them. The CDR3 contains 16 residues. Per germline, CDR1 SGHRS and CDR2 YFSETQ. This chain joins TRBV5-1 and TRBJ1-3; weak D call: TRBD1 (5 bases). The material was PBMCs, obtained after 12 months of ibrutinib treatment. The clonotype was recovered from a human donor with chronic lymphocytic leukemia. CDR3 DNA: TGCGCCAGCAGCCCTAGACAGTTATCCTCTGGAAACACCATATATTTT. Translation: CASSPRQLSSGNTIYF.